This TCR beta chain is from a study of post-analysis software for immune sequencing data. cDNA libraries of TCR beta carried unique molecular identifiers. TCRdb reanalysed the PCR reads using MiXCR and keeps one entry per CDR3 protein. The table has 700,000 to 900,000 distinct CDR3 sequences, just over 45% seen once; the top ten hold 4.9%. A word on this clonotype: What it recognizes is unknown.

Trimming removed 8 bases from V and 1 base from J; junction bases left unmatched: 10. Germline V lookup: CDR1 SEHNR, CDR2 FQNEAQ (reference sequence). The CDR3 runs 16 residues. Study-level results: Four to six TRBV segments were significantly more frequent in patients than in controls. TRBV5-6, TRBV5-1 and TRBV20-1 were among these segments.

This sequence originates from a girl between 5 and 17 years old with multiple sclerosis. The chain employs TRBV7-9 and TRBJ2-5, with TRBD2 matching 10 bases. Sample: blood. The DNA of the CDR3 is TGTGCCAGCTGTTTCGTAGGACTAGCGGTCCAAGAGACCCAGTACTTC. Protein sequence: CASCFVGLAVQETQYF.